The sequence of this TCR beta chain was determined in a study of STAT5B mutations in CD4+ large granular lymphocyte leukemia. Germline CDR1 SGHRS, CDR2 YFSETQ. The CDR3 has 15 residues. V was cut by 4 bases and J by 9 bases, with 20 bases left in between. Clones were read by immunoSEQ multiplex PCR, and TCRdb kept only the in-frame ones, dropping some. The sample has approximately 25,000 clones, 74% seen once. This TCR came from a human donor in good health. V gene TRBV5-1 combines with J gene TRBJ2-4; maybe TRBD1 (6 bases). Sequenced sample: CD4+ T cells from blood buffy coats. In DNA form, the CDR3 reads TGCGCCAGCAGCCTGTCGTTGGCAGGGGCGCGCATTCAGTACTTC. It codes for CASSLSLAGARIQYF.